The 11 T cell receptor beta chains below all came from one sample that was sequenced in a study of T-cell reconstitution after alpha-beta-depleted transplantation in children. Unique molecular identifiers were incorporated into the prepared TCRbeta library. TCRdb reprocessed the PCR reads with MiXCR, giving one entry per CDR3 protein. In the table there are hundreds of thousands of distinct CDR3 sequences, approximately 17% of which are singletons. Here the sequenced sample was PBMCs from the stem cell graft donor, taken from the stem cell graft. Source of these receptors: a human donor who donated a stem cell graft to a child with acute myeloid leukemia.

The J gene is TRBJ2-3, the V gene TRBV20-1; 7 positions match TRBD1. The germline CDR1 and CDR2 sequences are DFQATT and SNEGSKA (reference sequence). The CDR3 consists of 17 residues. With 3 bases clipped from V and 0 bases from J, the junction kept 12 bases outside the gene matches. The CDR3 bases are TGCAGTGCTAGCCTACTTAGGACAGGAGGTAGCACAGATACGCAGTATTTT. This sequence encodes CSASLLRTGGSTDTQYF.

The table lists this clonotype with a few counts. V gene TRBV12-3 or TRBV12-4 combines with J gene TRBJ2-5; D might be TRBD1 (6 bases). The CDR3 covers 20 residues. V lost 3 bases to trimming and J lost 2 bases, with 28 bases between them. CDR3 loop: CASSFPRGQKKALRQETQYF. The CDR3 DNA reads as TGTGCCAGCAGTTTCCCTAGAGGACAGAAGAAGGCGTTACGACAAGAGACCCAGTACTTC.

This clonotype has a count of ten or more. The chain joins TRBV20-1 to TRBJ1-6; the D is unclear. The CDR3 has 14 amino acids. Germline V gene sequence: CDR1 DFQATT, CDR2 SNEGSKA (reference sequence). Trimming shortened V by 0 bases and J by 7 bases, and 10 bases separated the two germline ends. CDR3 nucleotide sequence: TGCAGTGCTAGAGATTTCGTTGTAAATTCACCCCTCCACTTT. It yields the protein CSARDFVVNSPLHF.

The V call is TRBV7-2, the J call TRBJ2-1; D perhaps matches TRBD2 (6 bases). Looked up from germline, CDR1 is SGHTA and CDR2 is FQGNSA. V lost 1 base and J 8 bases, leaving 12 bases between the germline ends. The CDR3 totals 14 residues. The CDR3 DNA sequence: TGTGCCAGCAGCTTAGACGGGGGTGGGGATGAGCAGTTCTTC. This translates into CASSLDGGGDEQFF.

This clonotype was detected ten times or more. The V and J genes are TRBV4-2 and TRBJ1-4, with no clear D. V was clipped by 3 bases and J by 8 bases, with 10 bases between them. The CDR3 covers 13 residues. The germline gives CDR1 LGHNA, CDR2 YNFKEQ. In nucleotides, the CDR3 is TGTGCCAGCAGCCACCGGACGGAGGAAAAACTGTTTTTT. This sequence encodes CASSHRTEEKLFF.

The CDR3 loop is CASSESTLGETQYF. The CDR3 nucleotides read TGCGCCAGCAGTGAGTCAACCCTGGGGGAGACCCAGTACTTC. The chain combines TRBV10-2 with TRBJ2-5; D is uncertain. The CDR3 has 14 amino acids. Germline V gene lookup returns CDR1 WSHSY and CDR2 SAAADI. Between the trimmed V and J ends, which lost 0 bases and 5 bases, there was a span of 10 bases.

In this sample, this clonotype turned up a few times. The rearrangement joins TRBV4-2 to TRBJ2-3; TRBD2 aligns across 8 bases. The CDR3 is 15 amino acids. V shed 5 bases and J 2 bases; nucleotides not matched to a gene: 6. CDR1 and CDR2 (germline): LGHNA, YNFKEQ. The DNA for the CDR3 is TGTGCCAGCAGCTTATTCGGGGGGGCCACAGATACGCAGTATTTT. Translated: CASSLFGGATDTQYF.

This clonotype was detected ten times or more. The chain combines TRBV5-5 with TRBJ2-7; tentatively, D is TRBD1 (5 bases). V was trimmed by 0 bases and J by 3 bases, leaving 10 bases between them. The CDR3 extends over 14 amino acids. Germline CDR1 and CDR2: SGHKS and YYEKEE (reference sequence). The CDR3 loop reads CASSLAIGDYEQYF. CDR3 DNA: TGTGCCAGCAGCTTGGCTATAGGGGACTACGAGCAGTACTTC.

V gene TRBV24-1 combines with J gene TRBJ2-1; D is unresolved. CDR1 and CDR2 from the germline V gene are KGHDR and SFDVKD. V lost 5 bases, J lost 5 bases, and 6 bases lay in between. The CDR3 is 12 residues long. The CDR3: CATSGRHNEQFF. Written as DNA, the CDR3 is TGTGCCACCAGTGGAAGGCACAATGAGCAGTTCTTC.

This clonotype has ten or more counts. V usage is TRBV12-3 or TRBV12-4 and J usage is TRBJ2-7; the match to TRBD1 covers 11 bases. V lost 6 bases, J lost 7 bases, and 11 bases stayed unmatched. CDR3 length equals 15 residues. CDR3 bases: TGTGCCAGCAGCCTCGGGACAGGGGGTTTTGGGGAGCAGTACTTC. The encoded protein is CASSLGTGGFGEQYF.

This clonotype was seen a handful of times. V and J are TRBV29-1 and TRBJ1-3, with 7 nucleotides matching TRBD1. Germline V gene lookup returns CDR1 SQVTM and CDR2 ANQGSEA. V lost 5 bases to trimming and J lost 2 bases; unmatched junction nucleotides: 3. The CDR3 sequence is 13 residues long. The CDR3 bases are TGCAGCGTTATTGGACAGGCTGGAAACACCATATATTTT. Its protein is CSVIGQAGNTIYF.